This T cell receptor (beta chain) was found in a study of T cell changes during pregnancy in multiple sclerosis. Libraries were prepared by immunoSEQ multiplex PCR; TCRdb keeps only in-frame clonotypes and omits some of them. The data show some 71,000 clones, just over 90% seen once. Deletions cut 4 bases from V and 5 bases from J, with 8 bases between. Germline CDR1 MNHNS, CDR2 SASEGT. The CDR3 runs to 12 residues. The receptor comes from a female donor with multiple sclerosis, enrolled in a pregnancy study. The sample consisted of peripheral blood, taken after pregnancy. The rearrangement uses TRBV6-1 and TRBJ2-5; D not resolved. In DNA form, the CDR3 reads TGTGCCAGCAGTGTCCAGCGCGAGACCCAGTACTTC. Protein sequence: CASSVQRETQYF.